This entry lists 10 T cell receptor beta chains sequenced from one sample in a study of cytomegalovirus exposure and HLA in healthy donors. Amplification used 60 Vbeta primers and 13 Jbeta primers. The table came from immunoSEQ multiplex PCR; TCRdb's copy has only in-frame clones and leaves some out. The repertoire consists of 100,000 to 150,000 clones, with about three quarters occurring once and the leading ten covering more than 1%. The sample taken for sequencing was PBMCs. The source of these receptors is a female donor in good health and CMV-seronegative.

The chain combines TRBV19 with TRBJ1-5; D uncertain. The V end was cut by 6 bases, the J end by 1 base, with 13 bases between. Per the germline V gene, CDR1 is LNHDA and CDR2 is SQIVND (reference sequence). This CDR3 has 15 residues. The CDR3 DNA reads TGTGCCAGTAGATACGACTCAAGGAGCAATCAGCCCCAGCATTTT. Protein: CASRYDSRSNQPQHF.

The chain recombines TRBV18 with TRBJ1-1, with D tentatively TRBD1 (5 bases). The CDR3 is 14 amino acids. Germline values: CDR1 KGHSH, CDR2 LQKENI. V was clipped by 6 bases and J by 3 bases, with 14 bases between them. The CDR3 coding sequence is TGTGCCAGCTCCTTTTCGACAGACGACACTGAAGCTTTCTTT. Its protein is CASSFSTDDTEAFF.

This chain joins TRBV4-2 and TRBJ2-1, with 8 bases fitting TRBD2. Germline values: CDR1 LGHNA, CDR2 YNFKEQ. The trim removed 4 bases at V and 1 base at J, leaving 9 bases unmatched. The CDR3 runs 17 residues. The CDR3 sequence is CASSPSPRGGSYNEQFF. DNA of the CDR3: TGTGCCAGCAGCCCGAGTCCCCGGGGGGGTTCCTACAATGAGCAGTTCTTC.

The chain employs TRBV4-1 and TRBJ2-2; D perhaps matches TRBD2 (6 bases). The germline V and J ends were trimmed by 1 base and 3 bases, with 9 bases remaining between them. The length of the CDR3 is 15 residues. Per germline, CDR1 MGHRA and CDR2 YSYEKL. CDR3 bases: TGCGCCAGCAGCCAAGGGGACTCCCACACCGGGGAGCTGTTTTTT. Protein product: CASSQGDSHTGELFF.

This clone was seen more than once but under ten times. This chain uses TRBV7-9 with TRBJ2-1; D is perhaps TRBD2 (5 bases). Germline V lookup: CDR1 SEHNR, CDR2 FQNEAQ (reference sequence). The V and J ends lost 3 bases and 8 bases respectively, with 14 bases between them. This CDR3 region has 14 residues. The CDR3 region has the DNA TGTGCCAGCAGCTTTCGGGATAGCCGCGATGAGCAGTTCTTC. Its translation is CASSFRDSRDEQFF.

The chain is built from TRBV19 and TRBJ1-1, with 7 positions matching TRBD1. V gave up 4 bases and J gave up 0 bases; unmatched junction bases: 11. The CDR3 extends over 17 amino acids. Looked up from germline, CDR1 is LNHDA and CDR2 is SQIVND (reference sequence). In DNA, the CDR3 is TGTGCCAGTAGTACCCTGACACAGGGGCGCATGAACACTGAAGCTTTCTTT. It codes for CASSTLTQGRMNTEAFF.

The CDR3 DNA follows: TGTGCCAGCAGCCAAACCGCGGAACCTGGAAACACCATATATTTT. This gives the protein CASSQTAEPGNTIYF. The V and J genes are TRBV4-2 and TRBJ1-3; no reliable D call. The CDR3 is 15 amino acids. The V gene lost 2 bases and the J gene lost 2 bases, with 10 bases spanning the gap. The germline gives CDR1 LGHNA, CDR2 YNFKEQ.

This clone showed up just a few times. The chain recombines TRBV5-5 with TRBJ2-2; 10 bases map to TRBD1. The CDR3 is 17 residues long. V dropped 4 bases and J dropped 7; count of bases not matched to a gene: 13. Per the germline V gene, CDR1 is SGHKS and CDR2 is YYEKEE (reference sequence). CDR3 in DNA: TGTGCCAGCAGCACACTGGCCCGCCGGACAGGGGGCGGGGAGCTGTTTTTT. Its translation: CASSTLARRTGGGELFF.

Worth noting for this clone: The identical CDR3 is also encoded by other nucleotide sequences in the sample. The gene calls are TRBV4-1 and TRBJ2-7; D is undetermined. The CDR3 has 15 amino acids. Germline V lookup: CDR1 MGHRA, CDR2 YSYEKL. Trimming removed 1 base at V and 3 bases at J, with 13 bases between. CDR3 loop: CASSQGPLVVYEQYF. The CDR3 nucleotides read TGCGCCAGCAGCCAAGGCCCCCTAGTAGTCTACGAGCAGTACTTC.

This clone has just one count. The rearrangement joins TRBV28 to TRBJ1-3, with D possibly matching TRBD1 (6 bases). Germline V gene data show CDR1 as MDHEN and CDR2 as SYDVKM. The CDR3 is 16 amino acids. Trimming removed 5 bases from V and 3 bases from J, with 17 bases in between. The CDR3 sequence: CASSPPKGGHGNTIYF. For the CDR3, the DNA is TGTGCCAGCAGTCCGCCCAAAGGGGGTCATGGAAACACCATATATTTT. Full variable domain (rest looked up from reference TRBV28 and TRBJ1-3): DVKVTQSSRYLVKRTGEKVFLECVQDMDHENMFWYRQDPGLGLRLIYFSYDVKMKEKGDIPEGYSVSREKKERFSLILESASTNQTSMYLCASSPPKGGHGNTIYFGEGSWLTVV.